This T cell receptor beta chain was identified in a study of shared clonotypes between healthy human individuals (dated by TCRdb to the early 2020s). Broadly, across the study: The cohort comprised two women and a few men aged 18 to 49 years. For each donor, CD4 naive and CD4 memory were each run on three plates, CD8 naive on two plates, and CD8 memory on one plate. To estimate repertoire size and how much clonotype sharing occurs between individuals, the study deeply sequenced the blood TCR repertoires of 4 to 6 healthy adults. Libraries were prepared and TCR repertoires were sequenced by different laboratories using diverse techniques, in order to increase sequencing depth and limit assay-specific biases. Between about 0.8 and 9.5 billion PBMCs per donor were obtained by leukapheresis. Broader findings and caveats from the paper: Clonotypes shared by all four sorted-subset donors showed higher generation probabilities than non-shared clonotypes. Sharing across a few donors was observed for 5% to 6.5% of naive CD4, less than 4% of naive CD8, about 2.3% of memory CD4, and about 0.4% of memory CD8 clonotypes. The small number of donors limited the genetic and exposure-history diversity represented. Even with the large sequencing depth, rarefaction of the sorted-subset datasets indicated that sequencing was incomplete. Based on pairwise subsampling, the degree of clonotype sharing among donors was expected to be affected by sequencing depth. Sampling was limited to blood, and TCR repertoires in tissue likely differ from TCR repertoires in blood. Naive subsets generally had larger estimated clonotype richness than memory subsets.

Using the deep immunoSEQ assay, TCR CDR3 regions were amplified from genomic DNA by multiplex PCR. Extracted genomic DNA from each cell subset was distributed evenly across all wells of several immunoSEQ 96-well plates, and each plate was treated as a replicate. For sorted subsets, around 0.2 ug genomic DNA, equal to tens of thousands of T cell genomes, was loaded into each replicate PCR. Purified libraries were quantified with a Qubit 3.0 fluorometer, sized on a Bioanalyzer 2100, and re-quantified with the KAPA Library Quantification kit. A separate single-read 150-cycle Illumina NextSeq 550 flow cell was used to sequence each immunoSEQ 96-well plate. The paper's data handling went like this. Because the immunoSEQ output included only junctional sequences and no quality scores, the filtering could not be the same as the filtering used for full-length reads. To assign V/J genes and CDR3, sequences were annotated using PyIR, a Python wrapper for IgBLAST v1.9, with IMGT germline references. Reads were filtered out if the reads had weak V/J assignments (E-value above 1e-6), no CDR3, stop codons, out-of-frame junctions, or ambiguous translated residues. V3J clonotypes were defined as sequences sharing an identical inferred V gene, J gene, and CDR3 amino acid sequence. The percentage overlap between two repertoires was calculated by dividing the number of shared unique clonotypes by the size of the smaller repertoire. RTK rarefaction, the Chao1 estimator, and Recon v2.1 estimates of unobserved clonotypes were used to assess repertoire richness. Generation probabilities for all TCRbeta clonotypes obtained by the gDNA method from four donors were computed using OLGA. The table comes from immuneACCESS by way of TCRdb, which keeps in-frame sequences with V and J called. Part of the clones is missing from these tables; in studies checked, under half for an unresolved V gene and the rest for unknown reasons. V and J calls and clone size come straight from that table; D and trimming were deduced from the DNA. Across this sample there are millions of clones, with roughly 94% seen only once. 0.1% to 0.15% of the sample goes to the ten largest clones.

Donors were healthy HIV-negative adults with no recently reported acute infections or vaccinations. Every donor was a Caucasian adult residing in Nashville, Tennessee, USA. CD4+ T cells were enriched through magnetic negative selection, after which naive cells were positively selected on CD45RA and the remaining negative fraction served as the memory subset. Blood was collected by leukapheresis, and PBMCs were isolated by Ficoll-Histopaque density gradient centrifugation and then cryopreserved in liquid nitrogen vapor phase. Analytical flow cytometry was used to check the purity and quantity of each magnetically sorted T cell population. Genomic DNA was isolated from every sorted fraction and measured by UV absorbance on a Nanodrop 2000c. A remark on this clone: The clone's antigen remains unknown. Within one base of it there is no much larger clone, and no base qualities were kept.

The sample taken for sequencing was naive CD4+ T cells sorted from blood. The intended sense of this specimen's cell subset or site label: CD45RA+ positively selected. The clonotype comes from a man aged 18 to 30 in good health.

The CDR3 here reads CASSGEGLAKGTGELFF. DNA sequence: TGTGCCAGCAGTGGCGAGGGTTTGGCAAAAGGCACCGGGGAGCTGTTTTTT. Recombination joined TRBV2 with TRBJ2-2, with TRBD2 perhaps the D gene, on 5 matching bases. CDR1 SNHLY and CDR2 FYNNEI are derived from the germline V gene. The CDR3 measures 17 amino acids from cysteine to phenylalanine. The only DNA kept is the CDR3, 51 bases in frame from the first base. Cut back by 4 bases and 4 bases, the V and J ends lie 19 bases apart. The CDR3 plus the reference TRBV2 and TRBJ2-2 genes for the other parts give the full variable domain: EPEVTQTPSHQVTQMGQEVILRCVPISNHLYFYWYRQILGQKVEFLVSFYNNEISEKSEIFDDQFSVERPDGSNFTLKIRSTKLEDSAMYFCASSGEGLAKGTGELFFGEGSRLTVL.